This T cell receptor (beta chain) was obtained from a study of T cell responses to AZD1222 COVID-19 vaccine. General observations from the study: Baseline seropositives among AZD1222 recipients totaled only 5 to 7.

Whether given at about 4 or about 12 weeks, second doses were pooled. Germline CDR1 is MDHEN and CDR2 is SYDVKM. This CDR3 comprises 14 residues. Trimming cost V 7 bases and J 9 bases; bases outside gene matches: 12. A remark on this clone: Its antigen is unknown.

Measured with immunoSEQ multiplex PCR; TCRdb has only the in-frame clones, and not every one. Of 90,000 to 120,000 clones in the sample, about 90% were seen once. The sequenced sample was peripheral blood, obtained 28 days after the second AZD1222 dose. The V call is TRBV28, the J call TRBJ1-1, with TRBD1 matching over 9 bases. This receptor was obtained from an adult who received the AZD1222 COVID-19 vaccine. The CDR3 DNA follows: TGTGCCAGCACCACCGTGGGGGACAGGGACCAAGCTTTCTTT. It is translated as CASTTVGDRDQAFF.